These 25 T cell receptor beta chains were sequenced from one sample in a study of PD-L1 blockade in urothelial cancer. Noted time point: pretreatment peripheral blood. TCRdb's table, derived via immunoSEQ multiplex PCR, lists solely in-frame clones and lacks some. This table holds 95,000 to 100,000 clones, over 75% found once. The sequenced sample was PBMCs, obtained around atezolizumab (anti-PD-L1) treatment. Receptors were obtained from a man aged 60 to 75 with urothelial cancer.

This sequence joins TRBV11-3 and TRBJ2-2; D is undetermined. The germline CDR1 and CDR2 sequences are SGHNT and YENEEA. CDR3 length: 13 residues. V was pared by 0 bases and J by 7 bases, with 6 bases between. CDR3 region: CASSLDSGGELFF. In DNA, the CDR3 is TGTGCCAGCAGCTTAGATTCGGGCGGGGAGCTGTTTTTT. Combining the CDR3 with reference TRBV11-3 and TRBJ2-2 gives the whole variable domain EAGVVQSPRYKIIEKKQPVAFWCNPISGHNTLYWYLQNLGQGPELLIRYENEEAVDDSQLPKDRFSAERLKGVDSTLKIQPAELGDSAVYLCASSLDSGGELFFGEGSRLTVL.

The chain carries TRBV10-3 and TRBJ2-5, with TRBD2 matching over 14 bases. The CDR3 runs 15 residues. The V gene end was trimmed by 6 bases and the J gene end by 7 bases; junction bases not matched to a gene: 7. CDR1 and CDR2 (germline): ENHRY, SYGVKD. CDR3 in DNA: TGTGCCATCAGCGGGACTAGCGGGAGCCATTCGACCCAGTACTTC. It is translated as CAISGTSGSHSTQYF.

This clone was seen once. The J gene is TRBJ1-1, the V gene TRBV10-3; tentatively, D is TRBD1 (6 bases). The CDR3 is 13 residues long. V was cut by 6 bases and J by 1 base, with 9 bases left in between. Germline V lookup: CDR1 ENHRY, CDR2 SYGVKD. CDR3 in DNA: TGTGCCATCAGCGCGACAGGGAACACTGAAGCTTTCTTT. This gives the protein CAISATGNTEAFF.

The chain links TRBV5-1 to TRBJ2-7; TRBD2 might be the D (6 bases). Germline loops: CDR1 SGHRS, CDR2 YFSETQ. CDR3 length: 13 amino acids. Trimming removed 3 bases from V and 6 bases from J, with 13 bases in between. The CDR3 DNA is TGCGCCAGCAGCTCGCCCCCGGGAGTCGAGCAGTACTTC. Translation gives CASSSPPGVEQYF.

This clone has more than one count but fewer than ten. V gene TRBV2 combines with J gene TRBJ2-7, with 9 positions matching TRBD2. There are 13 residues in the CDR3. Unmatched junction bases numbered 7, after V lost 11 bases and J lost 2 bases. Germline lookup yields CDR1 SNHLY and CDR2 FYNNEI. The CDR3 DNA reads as TGTGCCGGAAGACTAGCGGAGCCCTACGAGCAGTACTTC. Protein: CAGRLAEPYEQYF.

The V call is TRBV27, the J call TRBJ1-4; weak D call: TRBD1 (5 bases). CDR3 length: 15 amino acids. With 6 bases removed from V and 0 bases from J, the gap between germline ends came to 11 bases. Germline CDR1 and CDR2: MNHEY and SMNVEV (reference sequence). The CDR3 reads CASSPGYATNEKLFF. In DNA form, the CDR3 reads TGTGCCAGCAGCCCAGGGTATGCAACTAATGAAAAACTGTTTTTT.

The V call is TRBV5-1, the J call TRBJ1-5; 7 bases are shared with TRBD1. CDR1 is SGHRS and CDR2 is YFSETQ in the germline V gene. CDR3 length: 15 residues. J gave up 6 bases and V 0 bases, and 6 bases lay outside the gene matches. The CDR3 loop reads CASSLDPAGGQPQHF. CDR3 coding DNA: TGCGCCAGCAGCTTGGACCCGGCAGGGGGTCAGCCCCAGCATTTT.

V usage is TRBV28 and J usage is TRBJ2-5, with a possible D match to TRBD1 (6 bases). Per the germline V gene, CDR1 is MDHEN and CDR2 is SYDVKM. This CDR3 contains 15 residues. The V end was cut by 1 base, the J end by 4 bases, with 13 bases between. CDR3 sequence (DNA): TGTGCCAGCAGTTTATCAGGGGCCGGGGTAGAGACCCAGTACTTC. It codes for CASSLSGAGVETQYF.

The CDR3 reads CAISESGTGDGYTF. The CDR3 bases are TGTGCCATCAGTGAGTCAGGAACAGGAGATGGCTACACCTTC. The chain employs TRBV10-3 and TRBJ1-2; a weak D match, TRBD1 (5 bases). CDR3 length: 14 amino acids. V lost 0 bases to trimming and J lost 6 bases, with 11 bases between them. Germline loops: CDR1 ENHRY, CDR2 SYGVKD.

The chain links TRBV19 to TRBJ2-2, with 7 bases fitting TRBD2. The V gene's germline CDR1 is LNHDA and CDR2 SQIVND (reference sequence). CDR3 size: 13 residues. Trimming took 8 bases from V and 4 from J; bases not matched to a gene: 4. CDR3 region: CASAGAGTGELFF. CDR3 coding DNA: TGTGCCAGTGCGGGAGCGGGCACCGGGGAGCTGTTTTTT.

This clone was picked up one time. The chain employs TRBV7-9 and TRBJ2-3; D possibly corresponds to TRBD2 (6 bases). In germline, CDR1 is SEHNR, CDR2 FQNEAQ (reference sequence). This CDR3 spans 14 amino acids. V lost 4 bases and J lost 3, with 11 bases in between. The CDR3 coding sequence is TGTGCCAGCAGCTCCTTTCGGGAGACAGATACGCAGTATTTT. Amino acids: CASSSFRETDTQYF. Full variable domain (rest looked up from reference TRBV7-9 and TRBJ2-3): DTGVSQNPRHKITKRGQNVTFRCDPISEHNRLYWYRQTLGQGPEFLTYFQNEAQLEKSRLLSDRFSAERPKGSFSTLEIQRTEQGDSAMYLCASSSFRETDTQYFGPGTRLTVL.

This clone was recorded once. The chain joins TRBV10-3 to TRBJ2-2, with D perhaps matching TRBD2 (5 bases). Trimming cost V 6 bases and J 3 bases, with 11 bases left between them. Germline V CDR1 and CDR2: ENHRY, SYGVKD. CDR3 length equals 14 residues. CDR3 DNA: TGTGCCATCAGCCTGGACTCCTACACCGGGGAGCTGTTTTTT. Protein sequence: CAISLDSYTGELFF.

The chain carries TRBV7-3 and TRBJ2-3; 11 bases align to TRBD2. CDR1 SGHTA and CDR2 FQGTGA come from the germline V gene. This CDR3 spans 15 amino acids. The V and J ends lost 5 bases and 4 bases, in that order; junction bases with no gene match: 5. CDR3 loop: CASSPTGLAADTQYF. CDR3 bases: TGTGCCAGCAGCCCCACGGGACTAGCGGCAGATACGCAGTATTTT.

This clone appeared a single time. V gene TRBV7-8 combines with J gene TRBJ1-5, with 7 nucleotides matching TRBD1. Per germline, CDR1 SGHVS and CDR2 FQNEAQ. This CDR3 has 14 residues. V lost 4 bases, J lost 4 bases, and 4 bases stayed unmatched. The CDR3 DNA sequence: TGTGCCAGCAGCTGGGACAGCTCTAATCAGCCCCAGCATTTT. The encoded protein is CASSWDSSNQPQHF.

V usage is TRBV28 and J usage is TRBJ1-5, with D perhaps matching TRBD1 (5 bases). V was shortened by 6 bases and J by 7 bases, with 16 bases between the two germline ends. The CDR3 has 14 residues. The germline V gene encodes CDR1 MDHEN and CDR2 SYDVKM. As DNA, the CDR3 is TGTGCCAGCAGCCCCCCAGGGACTTGGCAGCCCCAGCATTTT. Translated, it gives CASSPPGTWQPQHF. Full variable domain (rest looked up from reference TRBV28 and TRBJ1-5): DVKVTQSSRYLVKRTGEKVFLECVQDMDHENMFWYRQDPGLGLRLIYFSYDVKMKEKGDIPEGYSVSREKKERFSLILESASTNQTSMYLCASSPPGTWQPQHFGDGTRLSIL.

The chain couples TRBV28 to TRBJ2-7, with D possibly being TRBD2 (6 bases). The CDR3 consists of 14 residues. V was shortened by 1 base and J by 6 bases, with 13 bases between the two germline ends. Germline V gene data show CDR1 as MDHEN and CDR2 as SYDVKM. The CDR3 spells CASSLLGSGAEQYF. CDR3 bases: TGTGCCAGCAGTTTATTAGGTAGCGGAGCCGAGCAGTACTTC.

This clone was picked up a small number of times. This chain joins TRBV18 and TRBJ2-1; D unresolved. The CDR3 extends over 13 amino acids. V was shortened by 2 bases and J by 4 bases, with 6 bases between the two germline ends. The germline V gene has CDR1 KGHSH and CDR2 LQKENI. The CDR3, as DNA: TGTGCCAGCTCACCATCCCAATACAATGAGCAGTTCTTC. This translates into CASSPSQYNEQFF.

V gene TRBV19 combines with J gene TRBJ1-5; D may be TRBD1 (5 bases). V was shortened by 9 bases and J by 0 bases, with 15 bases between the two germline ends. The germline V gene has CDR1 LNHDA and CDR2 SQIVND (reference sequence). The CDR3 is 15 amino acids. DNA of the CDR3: TGTGCCAGCGCTCCGACAGCTTATAGCAATCAGCCCCAGCATTTT. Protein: CASAPTAYSNQPQHF.

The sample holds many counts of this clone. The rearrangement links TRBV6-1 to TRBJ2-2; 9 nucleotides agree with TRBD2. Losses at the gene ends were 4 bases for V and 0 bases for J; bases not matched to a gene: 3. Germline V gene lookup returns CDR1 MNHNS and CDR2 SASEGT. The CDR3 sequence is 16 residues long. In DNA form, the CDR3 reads TGTGCCAGCAGTGCGAGCGGGGGGACGAACACCGGGGAGCTGTTTTTT. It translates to CASSASGGTNTGELFF.

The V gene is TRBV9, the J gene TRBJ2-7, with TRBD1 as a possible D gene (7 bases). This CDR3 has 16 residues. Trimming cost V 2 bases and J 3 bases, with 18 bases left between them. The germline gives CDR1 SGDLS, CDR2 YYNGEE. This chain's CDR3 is CASSVGSGQGVYEQYF. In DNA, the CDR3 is TGTGCCAGCAGCGTCGGGAGTGGGCAGGGGGTCTACGAGCAGTACTTC. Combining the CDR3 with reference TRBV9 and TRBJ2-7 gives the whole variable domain DSGVTQTPKHLITATGQRVTLRCSPRSGDLSVYWYQQSLDQGLQFLIQYYNGEERAKGNILERFSAQQFPDLHSELNLSSLELGDSALYFCASSVGSGQGVYEQYFGPGTRLTVT.

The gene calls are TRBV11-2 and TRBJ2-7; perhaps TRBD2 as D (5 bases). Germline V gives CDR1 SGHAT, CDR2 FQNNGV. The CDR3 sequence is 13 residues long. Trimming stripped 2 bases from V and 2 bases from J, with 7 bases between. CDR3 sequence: CASSLSRAYEQYF. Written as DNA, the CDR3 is TGTGCCAGCAGCTTATCGAGGGCCTACGAGCAGTACTTC.

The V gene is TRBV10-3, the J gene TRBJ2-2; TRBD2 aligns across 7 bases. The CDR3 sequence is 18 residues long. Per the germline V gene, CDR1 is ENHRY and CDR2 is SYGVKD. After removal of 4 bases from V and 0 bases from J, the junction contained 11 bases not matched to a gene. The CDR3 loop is CAISVILSAGANTGELFF. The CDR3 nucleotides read TGTGCCATCAGTGTAATTTTATCGGCGGGGGCGAACACCGGGGAGCTGTTTTTT.

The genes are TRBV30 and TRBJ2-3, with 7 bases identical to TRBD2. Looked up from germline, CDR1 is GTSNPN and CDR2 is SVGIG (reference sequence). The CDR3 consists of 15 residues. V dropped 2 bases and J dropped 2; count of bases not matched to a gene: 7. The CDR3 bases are TGTGCCTGGAGTTCGGCTAGCGGCTCCACAGATACGCAGTATTTT. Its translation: CAWSSASGSTDTQYF.

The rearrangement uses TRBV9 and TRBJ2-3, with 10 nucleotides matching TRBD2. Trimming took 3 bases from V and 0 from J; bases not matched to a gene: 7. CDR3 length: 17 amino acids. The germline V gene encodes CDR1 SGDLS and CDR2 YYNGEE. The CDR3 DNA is TGTGCCAGCAGCGGGGAGGAAGCGGGAGGGAGCACAGATACGCAGTATTTT. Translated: CASSGEEAGGSTDTQYF.

Here the CDR3 reads CASSLGETYEQYF. The CDR3 nucleotides are TGTGCCAGCAGCTTAGGTGAGACCTACGAGCAGTACTTC. The J gene is TRBJ2-7, the V gene TRBV7-8; D ambiguous. Germline V CDR1 and CDR2: SGHVS, FQNEAQ. Trimming left V 1 base short and J 2 bases short, with 6 bases between. The CDR3 is 13 residues long.